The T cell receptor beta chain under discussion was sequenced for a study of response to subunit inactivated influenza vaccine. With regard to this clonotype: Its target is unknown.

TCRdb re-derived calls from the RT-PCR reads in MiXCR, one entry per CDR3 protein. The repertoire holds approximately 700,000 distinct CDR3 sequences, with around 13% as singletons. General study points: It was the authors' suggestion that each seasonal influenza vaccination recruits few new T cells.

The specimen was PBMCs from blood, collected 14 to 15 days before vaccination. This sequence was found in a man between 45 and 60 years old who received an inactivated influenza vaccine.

CDR3 protein: CASRGQVRIQPQHF. As DNA, the CDR3 is TGTGCCAGCAGGGGACAGGTACGGATTCAGCCCCAGCATTTT. The rearrangement links TRBV2 to TRBJ1-5; TRBD1 agrees at 8 bases. V dropped 6 bases and J dropped 6; count of bases not matched to a gene: 7. The germline gives CDR1 SNHLY, CDR2 FYNNEI. This CDR3 spans 14 amino acids. The whole variable domain, filled in from reference TRBV2 and TRBJ1-5, reads EPEVTQTPSHQVTQMGQEVILRCVPISNHLYFYWYRQILGQKVEFLVSFYNNEISEKSEIFDDQFSVERPDGSNFTLKIRSTKLEDSAMYFCASRGQVRIQPQHFGDGTRLSIL.